Each of the 30 T cell receptor beta chains below was sequenced from the same sample in a study of blood T cells in healthy people across ages. It was with a sample-barcoded 5' primer and a J-beta primer mix that a second PCR of about 6 to 12 cycles was run. Each CDR3 protein is one row after TCRdb ran MiXCR on the 5' RACE reads. The table has some 640,000 distinct CDR3 sequences, approximately 30% seen once; the top ten hold 15% to 18%. Sequences were obtained from blood. The receptors stem from a woman older than 75 in good health.

This sequence joins TRBV20-1 and TRBJ1-4; D might be TRBD1 (5 bases). This CDR3 spans 16 amino acids. V lost 6 bases, J lost 1 base, and 18 bases lay in between. CDR1 and CDR2 (germline): DFQATT, SNEGSKA (reference sequence). The CDR3 DNA reads TGCAGTGCCAGTACACCCCTGGGGGGAACTAATGAAAAACTGTTTTTT. Translated, it gives CSASTPLGGTNEKLFF.

This clonotype showed up many times. The V call is TRBV7-3, the J call TRBJ2-7, with a weak D call TRBD1 (7 bases). This CDR3 comprises 14 residues. Per germline, CDR1 SGHTA and CDR2 FQGTGA. V lost 0 bases, J lost 5 bases, and 11 bases lay in between. The CDR3 coding sequence is TGTGCCAGCAGCTTAACGGCAGGGGGGCACGAGCAGTACTTC. The encoded protein is CASSLTAGGHEQYF.

The table lists this clonotype with a count of one. The chain joins TRBV6-2 or TRBV6-3 to TRBJ1-5, with 9 bases fitting TRBD1. CDR1 is MNHEY and CDR2 is SVGEGT in the germline V gene. This CDR3 comprises 16 residues. Germline trimming cut 6 bases from V and 4 bases from J; bases unmatched to any gene: 10. CDR3 sequence (DNA): TGTGCCAGCAGCGTGGACAGGGGCGGCAGGAATCAGCCCCAGCATTTT. The encoded protein is CASSVDRGGRNQPQHF.

The sample holds a few counts of this clonotype. This sequence joins TRBV7-9 and TRBJ2-1; D is undetermined. The J call may be faulty, since TRBJ2-7 better matches the DNA end. CDR3 length equals 13 residues. Per the germline V gene, CDR1 is SEHNR and CDR2 is FQNEAQ (reference sequence). This chain's CDR3 is CASISSSYNEQYF. The DNA for the CDR3 is TGTGCCAGCATAAGCAGCTCCTACAATGAGCAGTACTTC.

This clonotype was observed many times. This CDR3 is CASSLVGQRRTGELFF. The CDR3 nucleotides read TGTGCCAGCAGCTTAGTTGGGCAGAGACGTACCGGGGAGCTGTTTTTT. This chain connects TRBV7-2 to TRBJ2-2; D gene uncertain. The V gene lost 1 base and the J gene lost 5 bases, with 14 bases spanning the gap. The CDR3 is made up of 16 amino acids. CDR1 SGHTA and CDR2 FQGNSA come from the germline V gene.

The chain links TRBV30 to TRBJ1-2; D gene unclear. Germline V gene sequence: CDR1 GTSNPN, CDR2 SVGIG (reference sequence). This CDR3 is 12 amino acids long. Trimming took off 2 bases at V and 3 bases at J, with 7 bases between the two ends. The CDR3 DNA is TGTGCCTGGAGTCAGTTGGACTATGGCTACACCTTC. This codes for CAWSQLDYGYTF.

This clonotype was counted at least ten times. This chain uses TRBV20-1 with TRBJ2-3, with 9 bases identical to TRBD2. The J segment lost 2 bases and the V segment lost 3 bases, leaving 6 bases of the junction unmatched. The CDR3 runs 15 residues. The V gene's germline CDR1 is DFQATT and CDR2 SNEGSKA (reference sequence). CDR3 sequence: CSASPTSGTTDTQYF. The CDR3 coding sequence is TGCAGTGCTAGCCCGACTAGCGGCACCACAGATACGCAGTATTTT.

This chain joins TRBV14 and TRBJ1-6; the D gene is possibly TRBD1 (5 bases). The CDR3 is made up of 16 amino acids. V was trimmed by 3 bases and J by 4 bases, leaving 13 bases between them. The germline V gene has CDR1 SGHDN and CDR2 FVKESK. The CDR3 DNA sequence: TGTGCCAGCAGCCAGGAGAGAGGGGCTTATAATTCACCCCTCCACTTT. This gives the protein CASSQERGAYNSPLHF.

Points on this clonotype: This clone may be a read error of a much larger clone one base away. The chain carries TRBV5-1 and TRBJ2-1, with a possible D match to TRBD1 (5 bases). V dropped 7 bases and J dropped 0 bases, with 11 bases sitting between them. CDR1 and CDR2 from the germline V gene are SGHRS and YFSETQ. This CDR3 has 14 residues. DNA of the CDR3: TGCGCCAGCGGTAGACAGCGCTCCTACAATGAGCAGTTCTTC. Its translation: CASGRQRSYNEQFF.

This clonotype has a count of ten or more. The rearrangement joins TRBV12-3 or TRBV12-4 to TRBJ2-3; no clear D. The CDR3 length is 16 residues. V lost 5 bases to trimming and J lost 0 bases, with 15 bases between them. This CDR3 is CASSPKGGGSTDTQYF. The DNA of the CDR3 is TGTGCCAGCAGTCCCAAAGGCGGCGGCAGCACAGATACGCAGTATTTT.

This clonotype was counted many times. The chain is built from TRBV29-1 and TRBJ1-1; TRBD1 agrees at 9 bases. CDR1 and CDR2 from the germline V gene are SQVTM and ANQGSEA. The length of the CDR3 is 14 residues. The trim removed 3 bases at V and 1 base at J, leaving 3 bases unmatched. CDR3 sequence (DNA): TGCAGCGTTGATTCGGGACAGGGGAACACTGAAGCTTTCTTT. Amino acids: CSVDSGQGNTEAFF.

This clonotype has a count of ten or more. CDR3: CASSEYDGEQFF. The CDR3 nucleotides are TGTGCCAGCAGTGAATATGACGGGGAGCAGTTCTTC. The J gene is TRBJ2-1, the V gene TRBV25-1; no reliable D call. Trimming pared 0 bases from V and 10 bases from J, leaving 7 bases between. This CDR3 contains 12 residues. CDR1 is MGHDK and CDR2 is SYGVNS in the germline V gene.

In this sample, this clonotype turned up many times. The chain recombines TRBV12-3 or TRBV12-4 with TRBJ2-7; D call uncertain. Trimming left V 2 bases short and J 9 bases short, with 20 bases between. The CDR3 loop spans 15 amino acids. CDR3 region: CASSLTARVGLGQYF. Here the CDR3 DNA reads TGTGCCAGCAGTTTAACGGCTAGGGTTGGATTGGGGCAGTACTTC.

This clonotype occurred many times. The chain uses TRBV7-6 and TRBJ2-5; D gene unclear. The germline CDR1 and CDR2 sequences are SGHVS and FNYEAQ. The CDR3 is 13 residues long. The germline V and J ends were trimmed by 1 base and 4 bases, with 7 bases remaining between them. The DNA of the CDR3 is TGTGCCAGCAGCTTAGGACTCTCAGAGACCCAGTACTTC. Residues: CASSLGLSETQYF. The variable domain in full, with the rest retrieved from reference TRBV7-6 and TRBJ2-5, is GAGVSQSPRYKVTKRGQDVALRCDPISGHVSLYWYRQALGQGPEFLTYFNYEAQQDKSGLPNDRFSAERPEGSISTLTIQRTEQRDSAMYRCASSLGLSETQYFGPGTRLLVL.

This rearrangement joins TRBV9 to TRBJ2-3, with D perhaps matching TRBD1 or TRBD2 (5 bases each). Trimming pared 0 bases from V and 4 bases from J, leaving 15 bases between. The CDR3 covers 16 residues. CDR1 is SGDLS, CDR2 YYNGEE, per germline. Here the CDR3 reads CASSVDEGLGSDTQYF. In DNA, the CDR3 is TGTGCCAGCAGCGTAGATGAGGGGCTAGGGTCAGATACGCAGTATTTT.

This rearrangement joins TRBV20-1 to TRBJ2-1; TRBD2 matches 12 bases. Trimming took 5 bases from V and 4 from J; bases not matched to a gene: 9. CDR1 is DFQATT, CDR2 SNEGSKA, per germline (reference sequence). The CDR3 has 16 residues. The chain's CDR3 is CSAGRSGTSGYNEQFF. The CDR3 region has the DNA TGCAGTGCTGGACGAAGCGGGACTAGCGGGTACAATGAGCAGTTCTTC.

A remark on this clonotype: It may be a read error: a sequence one base away is much more abundant. No conserved phenylalanine or tryptophan ends this CDR3, so it is likely a read error. The chain carries TRBV3-1 and TRBJ2-5; D not resolved. Trimming cost V 1 base and J 4 bases, with 7 bases left between them. CDR1 LGHDT and CDR2 YNNKEL come from the germline V gene (reference sequence). The CDR3 runs 13 residues. The CDR3: CASSQGPGETQYV. CDR3 DNA: TGTGCCAGCAGCCAAGGTCCCGGAGAGACCCAGTACGTC.

A few counts support this clonotype. The rearrangement links TRBV12-3 or TRBV12-4 to TRBJ1-4, with no clear D. The CDR3 sequence is 14 residues long. Trimming removed 2 bases from V and 8 bases from J, with 12 bases in between. CDR3 nucleotide sequence: TGTGCCAGCAGTTTAACCTTAGAAGGGGAAAAACTGTTTTTT. As protein: CASSLTLEGEKLFF.

The chain employs TRBV20-1 and TRBJ2-4; weak D call: TRBD2 (6 bases). V lost 8 bases and J lost 13, with 24 bases in between. In germline, CDR1 is DFQATT, CDR2 SNEGSKA (reference sequence). The CDR3 loop spans 13 amino acids. The CDR3 DNA follows: TGCAGTACTCTTGCGGGAAAGATGGGAGAGCAGTACTTC. It is translated as CSTLAGKMGEQYF.

The rearrangement uses TRBV9 and TRBJ1-4; a possible D gene is TRBD1 (5 bases). Germline V gene sequence: CDR1 SGDLS, CDR2 YYNGEE. V shed 4 bases and J shed 3 bases, with 16 bases lying between them. The length of the CDR3 is 16 residues. The CDR3 loop is CASSPRAVLANEKLFF. For the CDR3, the DNA is TGTGCCAGCAGCCCCAGGGCCGTCTTAGCTAATGAAAAACTGTTTTTT. The variable domain in full, with the rest retrieved from reference TRBV9 and TRBJ1-4, is DSGVTQTPKHLITATGQRVTLRCSPRSGDLSVYWYQQSLDQGLQFLIQYYNGEERAKGNILERFSAQQFPDLHSELNLSSLELGDSALYFCASSPRAVLANEKLFFGSGTQLSVL.

This clonotype was detected many times. The chain carries TRBV27 and TRBJ2-1; TRBD1 matches at 9 bases. With V trimmed by 9 bases and J by 3 bases, 12 bases remained unmatched. Germline V gene sequence: CDR1 MNHEY, CDR2 SMNVEV (reference sequence). The CDR3 contains 16 residues. DNA of the CDR3: TGTGCCAGTAATTTTTTGGGGACAGGGATCTACAATGAGCAGTTCTTC. It specifies CASNFLGTGIYNEQFF.

In its sample, this clonotype was seen a few times. V gene TRBV7-2 combines with J gene TRBJ2-3; 8 nucleotides agree with TRBD2. Unmatched junction bases numbered 8, after V lost 5 bases and J lost 1 base. Germline V CDR1 and CDR2: SGHTA, FQGNSA. This CDR3 region has 16 residues. CDR3 nucleotides: TGTGCCAGCAGCAAGAGACGAGCGGGAGGCACAGATACGCAGTATTTT. This translates into CASSKRRAGGTDTQYF.

This clonotype was observed many times. The chain has TRBV20-1 and TRBJ2-5; possible D gene TRBD2, 7 bases. Germline loops: CDR1 DFQATT, CDR2 SNEGSKA (reference sequence). The CDR3 has 13 amino acids. Trimming cost V 4 bases and J 5 bases, with 14 bases left between them. CDR3 bases: TGCAGTGCTAACCCGGGGGGCTGGGAGACCCAGTACTTC. Translated: CSANPGGWETQYF.

Ten or more counts support this clonotype. The J gene is TRBJ2-7, the V gene TRBV7-2; D gene uncertain. The CDR3 is made up of 13 amino acids. The germline gives CDR1 SGHTA, CDR2 FQGNSA. The V end was cut by 2 bases, the J end by 7 bases, with 12 bases between. The CDR3 loop is CASSLSTIGEQYF. In DNA form, the CDR3 reads TGTGCCAGCAGCTTATCCACAATAGGGGAGCAGTACTTC.

This clonotype appeared many times. The chain's CDR3 is CASSARTGGTDTQYF. DNA for the CDR3: TGCGCCAGCAGCGCCCGGACAGGGGGCACAGATACGCAGTATTTT. This chain uses TRBV5-1 with TRBJ2-3; 9 bases are a match to TRBD1. Germline CDR1 SGHRS, CDR2 YFSETQ. This CDR3 is 15 amino acids long. Germline trimming cut 4 bases from V and 1 base from J; bases unmatched to any gene: 4.

CDR3 bases: TGTGCCAGCAGCCGGCGGGCGGGGGGTCCACGAAAAAGCACAGATACGCAGTATTTT. It yields the protein CASSRRAGGPRKSTDTQYF. This chain connects TRBV7-2 to TRBJ2-3; 8 nucleotides match TRBD2. V lost 5 bases and J lost 0; bases outside the gene matches: 16. The germline CDR1 and CDR2 sequences are SGHTA and FQGNSA. The CDR3 loop spans 19 amino acids. Filled out from reference TRBV7-2 and TRBJ2-3, the complete variable domain reads GAGVSQSPSNKVTEKGKDVELRCDPISGHTALYWYRQSLGQGLEFLIYFQGNSAPDKSGLPSDRFSAERTGGSVSTLTIQRTQQEDSAVYLCASSRRAGGPRKSTDTQYFGPGTRLTVL.

This clonotype was counted ten times or more. At one of its ends the junction is not consistent with the germline gene, which may arise from a read error. CDR3 in amino acids: CASSLDRYEQYF. As DNA, the CDR3 is TGCGCCAGCAGCTTGGACAGATACGAGCAGTACTTC. This chain joins TRBV5-6 and TRBJ2-7; D is possibly TRBD1 (6 bases). The CDR3 runs 12 residues. Germline loops: CDR1 SGHDT, CDR2 YYEEEE. The full variable domain, completed using reference TRBV5-6 and TRBJ2-7, is DAGVTQSPTHLIKTRGQQVTLRCSPKSGHDTVSWYQQALGQGPQFIFQYYEEEERQRGNFPDRFSGHQFPNYSSELNVNALLLGDSALYLCASSLDRYEQYFGPGTRLTVT.

The chain employs TRBV7-2 and TRBJ1-4, with D uncertain. The V gene lost 1 base and the J gene lost 8 bases, with 8 bases spanning the gap. The CDR3 is 13 residues long. The germline gives CDR1 SGHTA, CDR2 FQGNSA. This chain's CDR3 is CASSLERTEKLFF. The CDR3 nucleotides read TGTGCCAGCAGCTTAGAAAGGACGGAAAAACTGTTTTTT.

V is TRBV5-5 and J is TRBJ1-2, with D perhaps TRBD1 (6 bases). Germline V gene sequence: CDR1 SGHKS, CDR2 YYEKEE (reference sequence). This CDR3 region has 15 residues. V was pared by 4 bases and J by 8 bases, with 21 bases between. The CDR3 here is CASSGLGLGAGGYTF. CDR3 bases: TGTGCCAGCAGCGGGCTGGGACTGGGGGCGGGCGGCTACACCTTC.

This clonotype was seen at least ten times. V gene TRBV20-1 combines with J gene TRBJ2-7; 8 nucleotides agree with TRBD1. V gave up 5 bases and J gave up 2 bases; unmatched junction bases: 20. Looked up from germline, CDR1 is DFQATT and CDR2 is SNEGSKA (reference sequence). The CDR3 contains 18 residues. CDR3 protein: CSAWGETGDLQTPYEQYF. The CDR3 region has the DNA TGCAGTGCTTGGGGGGAGACAGGGGACCTTCAGACCCCCTACGAGCAGTACTTC.